Presented here are 21 T cell receptor beta chains from one specimen sequenced in a study of shared clonotypes between healthy human individuals. Here immunoSEQ multiplex PCR was the method, and the copy in TCRdb shows in-frame clones only, minus some. In the table there are about 340,000 clones, 73% of which are singletons. Specimen: memory CD4+ T cells sorted from blood. Sample subset: CD45RA-negative fraction. The receptors shown here come from a man younger than 45 in good health.

The chain joins TRBV10-1 to TRBJ2-7, with 11 bases fitting TRBD2. There are 16 residues in the CDR3. Germline CDR1 WNHNN, CDR2 SYGVQD (reference sequence). Trimming at V came to 6 bases and at J to 1 base, leaving 8 bases not matched to a gene. The CDR3 DNA reads as TGCGCCAGCAGCGAAACCGGGACTAGCGGATCCTACGAGCAGTACTTC. Translating it yields CASSETGTSGSYEQYF.

Only one count was recorded for this clone. This CDR3 reads CASSQVGGQGNYGYTF. The CDR3 DNA reads as TGCGCCAGCAGCCAAGTTGGAGGTCAGGGGAACTATGGCTACACCTTC. This rearrangement joins TRBV4-3 to TRBJ1-2; D might be TRBD1 (6 bases). V lost 1 base to trimming and J lost 2 bases, with 14 bases between them. Germline values: CDR1 LGHNA, CDR2 YSLEER. This CDR3 has 16 residues.

The chain is built from TRBV12-5 and TRBJ2-3; 7 bases map to TRBD1. Germline CDR1 LGHNT, CDR2 FRNRAP. The CDR3 spans 17 residues. V lost 2 bases to trimming and J lost 1 base; unmatched junction nucleotides: 9. CDR3 bases: TGTGCTAGTGGTTTGCTACAGGGGAGTGGGGGCACAGATACGCAGTATTTT. Protein sequence: CASGLLQGSGGTDTQYF.

The chain recombines TRBV13 with TRBJ1-1, with D unresolved. There are 14 residues in the CDR3. Germline lookup yields CDR1 PRHDT and CDR2 FYEKMQ (reference sequence). V was pared by 6 bases and J by 1 base, with 12 bases between. Written as DNA, the CDR3 is TGTGCCAGCAGTTTGTCTCCGAGGAACACTGAAGCTTTCTTT. This gives the protein CASSLSPRNTEAFF.

The rearrangement uses TRBV14 and TRBJ2-1, with D possibly being TRBD1 (5 bases). V shed 1 base and J shed 10 bases, with 14 bases lying between them. The CDR3 is 14 amino acids. Germline V lookup: CDR1 SGHDN, CDR2 FVKESK. CDR3 loop: CASSQVARTMEQFF. Written as DNA, the CDR3 is TGTGCCAGCAGCCAAGTCGCCCGGACAATGGAGCAGTTCTTC.

There are a few counts of this clone. Other nucleotide sequences from this sample produce the same CDR3. The chain is built from TRBV7-9 and TRBJ1-1; the D is unclear. Per germline, CDR1 SEHNR and CDR2 FQNEAQ (reference sequence). V shed 1 base and J shed 1 base, with 7 bases lying between them. The CDR3 spans 14 residues. CDR3 protein: CASSLVVGNTEAFF. The CDR3 region has the DNA TGTGCCAGCAGCTTAGTGGTTGGGAACACTGAAGCTTTCTTT.

This chain uses TRBV7-6 with TRBJ1-1; D is undetermined. Per the germline V gene, CDR1 is SGHVS and CDR2 is FNYEAQ. CDR3 length: 13 amino acids. Trimming removed 5 bases from V and 4 bases from J, with 11 bases in between. The CDR3 DNA sequence: TGTGCCAGCAGCCATGGGGTTGGCACTGAAGCTTTCTTT. Protein: CASSHGVGTEAFF.

The rearrangement uses TRBV4-1 and TRBJ1-1; unclear D gene. The V gene's germline CDR1 is MGHRA and CDR2 YSYEKL. The CDR3 totals 13 residues. Trimming left V 0 bases short and J 4 bases short, with 6 bases between. The chain's CDR3 is CASSQETTTEAFF. In DNA, the CDR3 is TGCGCCAGCAGCCAAGAGACGACCACTGAAGCTTTCTTT.

This rearrangement joins TRBV11-2 to TRBJ2-5; no clear D. The germline V and J ends were trimmed by 5 bases and 4 bases, with 14 bases remaining between them. Germline V gene data show CDR1 as SGHAT and CDR2 as FQNNGV. The CDR3 is 14 amino acids. The chain's CDR3 is CASSPTHGVETQYF. CDR3 coding DNA: TGTGCCAGCAGCCCCACTCATGGGGTAGAGACCCAGTACTTC.

Here the CDR3 DNA reads TGCGCCAGCAGCGACAGGACCAATAATGATGAGCAGTTCTTC. Residues: CASSDRTNNDEQFF. This sequence joins TRBV5-1 and TRBJ2-1; D may be TRBD1 (6 bases). The CDR3 has 14 amino acids. Germline lookup yields CDR1 SGHRS and CDR2 YFSETQ. Trimming removed 4 bases at V and 8 bases at J, with 16 bases between. The full variable domain, in which reference TRBV5-1 and TRBJ2-1 provide the parts outside the CDR3, is KAGVTQTPRYLIKTRGQQVTLSCSPISGHRSVSWYQQTPGQGLQFLFEYFSETQRNKGNFPGRFSGRQFSNSRSEMNVSTLELGDSALYLCASSDRTNNDEQFFGPGTRLTVL.

This clone has just one count. This chain uses TRBV28 with TRBJ2-1, with 12 positions matching TRBD2. V trimming: 6 bases; J trimming: 10 bases; junction bases outside the gene matches: 7. Germline CDR1 reads MDHEN; CDR2 reads SYDVKM. The CDR3 is 14 residues long. The DNA for the CDR3 is TGTGCCAGCAGGTCCGGGACTAGCGGGTTGGAGCAGTTCTTC. Protein product: CASRSGTSGLEQFF.

V usage is TRBV5-8 and J usage is TRBJ2-5, with 7 bases lining up with TRBD1. The CDR3 spans 15 residues. The V and J ends lost 4 bases and 1 base, in that order; junction bases with no gene match: 7. Germline values: CDR1 SGHTS, CDR2 YDEGEE. Here the CDR3 DNA reads TGTGCCAGCAGCAAAGGGACAGACTTCCAAGAGACCCAGTACTTC. This sequence encodes CASSKGTDFQETQYF.

A few counts support this clone. Within the sample, other DNA sequences also encode this same CDR3. This rearrangement joins TRBV7-9 to TRBJ2-3; a possible D gene is TRBD1 (5 bases). The CDR3 consists of 15 residues. Germline V gene data show CDR1 as SEHNR and CDR2 as FQNEAQ (reference sequence). V was shortened by 0 bases and J by 4 bases, with 11 bases between the two germline ends. CDR3 sequence (DNA): TGTGCCAGCAGCTTAGCGCAGGGTTCAGCAGATACGCAGTATTTT. Its translation is CASSLAQGSADTQYF.

This CDR3 reads CASRGLAGGPKNEQYF. The CDR3 nucleotides are TGTGCCAGCAGGGGACTAGCGGGAGGGCCGAAGAACGAGCAGTACTTC. The chain combines TRBV27 with TRBJ2-7; 16 nucleotides agree with TRBD2. Germline CDR1 and CDR2: MNHEY and SMNVEV (reference sequence). Trimming removed 6 bases from V and 5 bases from J; junction bases left unmatched: 7. The CDR3 runs to 16 residues.

The chain links TRBV30 to TRBJ2-2; D remains unclear. Germline V gene data show CDR1 as GTSNPN and CDR2 as SVGIG (reference sequence). This CDR3 region has 11 residues. Trimming took off 3 bases at V and 6 bases at J, with 5 bases between the two ends. The chain's CDR3 is CAWRRSGELFF. In DNA form, the CDR3 reads TGTGCCTGGAGGAGGTCCGGGGAGCTGTTTTTT.

The chain combines TRBV7-6 with TRBJ2-3, with D possibly being TRBD2 (5 bases). CDR3 length: 14 amino acids. Germline V gives CDR1 SGHVS, CDR2 FNYEAQ. Trimming removed 2 bases from V and 4 bases from J, with 10 bases in between. The CDR3 DNA sequence: TGTGCCAGCAGCTTAATGAGGGAGCCAGATACGCAGTATTTT. Amino acids: CASSLMREPDTQYF. Full variable domain (remainder filled in from reference TRBV7-6 and TRBJ2-3): GAGVSQSPRYKVTKRGQDVALRCDPISGHVSLYWYRQALGQGPEFLTYFNYEAQQDKSGLPNDRFSAERPEGSISTLTIQRTEQRDSAMYRCASSLMREPDTQYFGPGTRLTVL.

The rearrangement joins TRBV28 to TRBJ2-1; 7 bases fit TRBD2. This CDR3 has 15 residues. After removal of 8 bases from V and 7 bases from J, the junction contained 14 bases not matched to a gene. Germline CDR1 reads MDHEN; CDR2 reads SYDVKM. The CDR3 nucleotides are TGTGCCAGCTTCCCCAACGCGGGAGTCTATAATGAGCAGTTCTTC. Its translation is CASFPNAGVYNEQFF.

The sample holds a few counts of this clone. This chain connects TRBV2 to TRBJ2-1; D not resolved. The germline V and J ends were trimmed by 4 bases and 3 bases, with 13 bases remaining between them. CDR3 size: 15 residues. The germline CDR1 and CDR2 sequences are SNHLY and FYNNEI. For the CDR3, the DNA is TGTGCCAGCAGTGGGTTTATATTGGGCTACAATGAGCAGTTCTTC. Translating it yields CASSGFILGYNEQFF.

The V call is TRBV2, the J call TRBJ2-1; possibly TRBD2 for D (5 bases). CDR3 length: 15 residues. Between the trimmed V and J ends, which lost 6 bases and 2 bases, there was a span of 14 bases. Germline lookup yields CDR1 SNHLY and CDR2 FYNNEI. The CDR3, as DNA: TGTGCCAGCAGCGGAAGCGGCGGCACCTACAATGAGCAGTTCTTC. Translating gives CASSGSGGTYNEQFF.

This clone appeared a single time. The chain has TRBV5-1 and TRBJ2-1, with TRBD1 as a possible D gene (6 bases). V dropped 4 bases and J dropped 7 bases, with 18 bases sitting between them. Germline V CDR1 and CDR2: SGHRS, YFSETQ. The CDR3 sequence is 15 residues long. Written as DNA, the CDR3 is TGCGCCAGCAGCGCCCTTGTAGCAGGGGAAAATGAGCAGTTCTTC. Encoded protein: CASSALVAGENEQFF. The whole variable domain, remainder taken from reference TRBV5-1 and TRBJ2-1, is KAGVTQTPRYLIKTRGQQVTLSCSPISGHRSVSWYQQTPGQGLQFLFEYFSETQRNKGNFPGRFSGRQFSNSRSEMNVSTLELGDSALYLCASSALVAGENEQFFGPGTRLTVL.

The V gene is TRBV28, the J gene TRBJ2-7; the D call may be TRBD1 or TRBD2 (6 bases each). Trimming removed 5 bases at V and 4 bases at J, with 12 bases between. Germline CDR1 MDHEN, CDR2 SYDVKM. The CDR3 totals 13 residues. The CDR3 spells CASSRGGTYEQYF. CDR3 nucleotide sequence: TGTGCCAGCAGTCGAGGGGGGACTTACGAGCAGTACTTC.